The 25 T cell receptor beta chains listed next were all sequenced from one sample in a study of beta chain features in type 1 diabetes. The antigens these receptors bind are not known. General study findings and limits: Across all four CD4+ subsets, people with type 1 diabetes showed modestly shorter TCRB CDR3s.

cDNA synthesis used the whole RNA isolate, giving expressed TCRB sequences. Measured with immunoSEQ multiplex PCR; TCRdb has only the in-frame clones, and not every one. This table holds hundreds of thousands of clones, around an eighth found once. Sequencing used naive CD4+ T cells from blood. Source of these receptors: a man younger than 35 with type 1 diabetes.

This clone appeared a few times. The chain employs TRBV5-1 and TRBJ2-7; perhaps D is TRBD1 or TRBD2 (5 bases each). Trimming removed 4 bases at V and 3 bases at J, with 20 bases between. CDR1 SGHRS and CDR2 YFSETQ come from the germline V gene. The CDR3 covers 16 residues. CDR3 loop: CASSRDIPGTLYEQYF. CDR3 DNA: TGCGCCAGCAGCCGGGATATACCTGGGACCCTCTACGAGCAGTACTTC.

The gene calls are TRBV19 and TRBJ2-6; unclear D gene. Germline V gene sequence: CDR1 LNHDA, CDR2 SQIVND (reference sequence). V was trimmed by 7 bases and J by 4 bases, leaving 5 bases between them. There are 12 residues in the CDR3. Here the CDR3 reads CASIEGANVLTF. The CDR3 DNA follows: TGTGCCAGTATTGAAGGGGCCAACGTCCTGACTTTC. The variable domain in full, completed from reference TRBV19 and TRBJ2-6, reads DGGITQSPKYLFRKEGQNVTLSCEQNLNHDAMYWYRQDPGQGLRLIYYSQIVNDFQKGDIAEGYSVSREKKESFPLTVTSAQKNPTAFYLCASIEGANVLTFGAGSRLTVL.

This clone appeared a few times. V usage is TRBV11-3 and J usage is TRBJ2-3, with 11 bases identical to TRBD2. Losses at the gene ends were 8 bases for V and 1 base for J; bases not matched to a gene: 5. Germline V lookup: CDR1 SGHNT, CDR2 YENEEA. The CDR3 has 15 amino acids. CDR3 bases: TGTGCCAGCGGACAGGGACTAGCGGGCACAGATACGCAGTATTTT. Amino acids: CASGQGLAGTDTQYF.

This clone has only a few counts. This chain joins TRBV28 and TRBJ2-7, with 10 bases aligning to TRBD1. Trimming cost V 6 bases and J 5 bases; bases outside gene matches: 10. Germline CDR1 and CDR2: MDHEN and SYDVKM. The CDR3 consists of 15 residues. Here the CDR3 reads CASSKPGQGIHEQYF. The CDR3 nucleotides are TGTGCCAGCAGCAAACCGGGACAGGGGATCCACGAGCAGTACTTC.

This clone appeared a few times. The CDR3: CASKGGLKETQYF. As DNA, the CDR3 is TGTGCCAGCAAGGGCGGCCTCAAGGAGACCCAGTACTTC. The J gene is TRBJ2-5, the V gene TRBV6-6; D gene uncertain. The CDR3 is made up of 13 amino acids. Trimming pared 7 bases from V and 5 bases from J, leaving 14 bases between. Per the germline V gene, CDR1 is MNHNY and CDR2 is SVGAGI (reference sequence).

A few counts support this clone. One end of the junction varies from germline; a read error may be responsible. The chain combines TRBV29-1 with TRBJ2-7; D might be TRBD1 or TRBD2, each matching 5 bases. Germline V gene data show CDR1 as SQVTM and CDR2 as ANQGSEA. This CDR3 has 12 amino acids. The CDR3 sequence is CSVEDGDEGRDF. In DNA form, the CDR3 reads TGCAGCGTTGAAGATGGAGATGAGGGGCGGGACTTC.

The table lists this clone with a few counts. The chain employs TRBV11-2 and TRBJ1-6; 8 bases line up with TRBD1. The germline CDR1 and CDR2 sequences are SGHAT and FQNNGV. The CDR3 sequence is 14 residues long. J gave up 7 bases and V 5 bases, and 4 bases lay outside the gene matches. The chain's CDR3 is CASSGQGTNSPLHF. CDR3 bases: TGTGCCAGCAGCGGACAGGGCACAAATTCACCCCTCCACTTT.

The CDR3 nucleotides are TGTGCCAGCAGCGTAGCTCAGGGAAACACTGAAGCTTTCTTT. It is translated as CASSVAQGNTEAFF. This chain joins TRBV9 and TRBJ1-1; weak D call: TRBD1 (5 bases). V dropped 0 bases and J dropped 2 bases, with 8 bases sitting between them. The germline V gene has CDR1 SGDLS and CDR2 YYNGEE. There are 14 residues in the CDR3.

This chain links TRBV7-6 with TRBJ2-3; D tentatively fits TRBD1 or TRBD2 (6 bases each). With 5 bases removed from V and 3 bases from J, the gap between germline ends came to 12 bases. Germline-derived CDR1 and CDR2 are SGHVS and FNYEAQ. The CDR3 sequence is 14 residues long. The CDR3 DNA sequence: TGTGCCAGCAGCCGGGGGCAGGCAACAGATACGCAGTATTTT. Residues: CASSRGQATDTQYF.

This clone was found a few times. CDR3 nucleotides: TGTGCCAGCAGCGCGGGGGGGTCCTACGAGCAGTACTTC. Translated, it gives CASSAGGSYEQYF. The gene calls are TRBV7-6 and TRBJ2-7; 9 bases fit TRBD2. This CDR3 has 13 amino acids. From germline, CDR1 is SGHVS and CDR2 FNYEAQ. V lost 5 bases, J lost 1 base, and 0 bases stayed unmatched.

The V and J genes are TRBV7-9 and TRBJ2-2; D uncertain. Trimming took off 8 bases at V and 0 bases at J, with 4 bases between the two ends. CDR1 and CDR2 (germline): SEHNR, FQNEAQ (reference sequence). The CDR3 loop spans 12 amino acids. The DNA of the CDR3 is TGTGCCAGCCGCCCGAACACCGGGGAGCTGTTTTTT. It is translated as CASRPNTGELFF.

This clone has more than one count but fewer than ten. The chain links TRBV7-6 to TRBJ2-2, with D possibly TRBD2 on 6 matching bases. Germline-derived CDR1 and CDR2 are SGHVS and FNYEAQ. This CDR3 is built from 16 residues. V lost 2 bases and J lost 1, with 11 bases in between. CDR3 in DNA: TGTGCCAGCAGCTTACTCGCGACTAGGAACACCGGGGAGCTGTTTTTT. This encodes CASSLLATRNTGELFF.

The gene calls are TRBV18 and TRBJ2-5, with 9 bases lining up with TRBD2. Germline loops: CDR1 KGHSH, CDR2 LQKENI. V lost 0 bases, J lost 1 base, and 0 bases stayed unmatched. The length of the CDR3 is 15 residues. The CDR3 loop is CASSPPSGGQETQYF. The CDR3 nucleotides read TGTGCCAGCTCACCACCTAGCGGGGGCCAAGAGACCCAGTACTTC.

This clone was observed a few times. The chain is built from TRBV25-1 and TRBJ1-2; a possible D gene is TRBD1 (6 bases). V was clipped by 6 bases and J by 8 bases, with 10 bases between them. The CDR3 is 11 residues long. In germline, CDR1 is MGHDK, CDR2 SYGVNS. The CDR3 here is CASSTGTGYTF. In DNA form, the CDR3 reads TGTGCCAGCAGCACCGGGACAGGCTACACCTTC.

The CDR3 spells CASRASVATDTQYF. CDR3 DNA: TGTGCCAGCAGGGCTAGCGTAGCAACAGATACGCAGTATTTT. The chain employs TRBV6-5 and TRBJ2-3; a possible D gene is TRBD2 (6 bases). Trimming removed 6 bases at V and 3 bases at J, with 13 bases between. The germline V gene encodes CDR1 MNHEY and CDR2 SVGAGI. CDR3 length: 14 amino acids.

The chain combines TRBV9 with TRBJ2-2; D is unresolved. Germline loops: CDR1 SGDLS, CDR2 YYNGEE. CDR3 length: 12 amino acids. Trimming took 1 base from V and 4 from J, leaving 2 bases between them. This chain's CDR3 is CASSVTTGELFF. CDR3 nucleotide sequence: TGTGCCAGCAGCGTAACCACCGGGGAGCTGTTTTTT.

The sample holds a few counts of this clone. The J gene is TRBJ2-5, the V gene TRBV5-5; D is possibly TRBD2 (5 bases). V lost 4 bases to trimming and J lost 2 bases, with 12 bases between them. From germline, CDR1 is SGHKS and CDR2 YYEKEE (reference sequence). The CDR3 is 14 residues long. CDR3 protein: CASSSHGDQETQYF. The CDR3 nucleotides are TGTGCCAGCAGCAGCCACGGGGATCAAGAGACCCAGTACTTC.

The chain recombines TRBV7-9 with TRBJ1-1; no reliable D call. Trimming took off 5 bases at V and 10 bases at J, with 5 bases between the two ends. The germline gives CDR1 SEHNR, CDR2 FQNEAQ (reference sequence). The CDR3 contains 9 residues. In DNA, the CDR3 is TGTGCCAGCAGCCCGACAGCTTTCTTT. It translates to CASSPTAFF.

This clone was observed a handful of times. The chain has TRBV29-1 and TRBJ2-5, with D uncertain. Germline values: CDR1 SQVTM, CDR2 ANQGSEA. The V end was cut by 7 bases, the J end by 2 bases, with 11 bases between. This CDR3 has 12 amino acids. The CDR3: CSALGGQETQYF. The CDR3 DNA reads as TGCAGCGCCCTGGGCGGACAAGAGACCCAGTACTTC.

This chain connects TRBV29-1 to TRBJ1-5; weak D call: TRBD1 (5 bases). Deletions cut 5 bases from V and 4 bases from J, with 9 bases between. CDR1 and CDR2 from the germline V gene are SQVTM and ANQGSEA. The CDR3 consists of 12 residues. The CDR3 DNA follows: TGCAGCGTTACAGGTGCTAATCAGCCCCAGCATTTT. Protein: CSVTGANQPQHF.

The rearrangement links TRBV6-1 to TRBJ2-1; TRBD2 might be the D (6 bases). Germline lookup yields CDR1 MNHNS and CDR2 SASEGT. The length of the CDR3 is 12 residues. V was cut by 8 bases and J by 4 bases, with 9 bases left in between. CDR3 DNA: TGTGCCAGCGGGGGGATTTACAATGAGCAGTTCTTC. Translation gives CASGGIYNEQFF.

The rearrangement joins TRBV5-1 to TRBJ2-3; 7 bases match TRBD2. CDR3 length: 16 residues. In germline, CDR1 is SGHRS, CDR2 YFSETQ. V shed 3 bases, J shed 4 bases, and the junction held 11 bases outside the gene matches. The CDR3 reads CASSSGGAGTADTQYF. The CDR3 nucleotides are TGCGCCAGCAGCTCTGGGGGAGCGGGGACCGCAGATACGCAGTATTTT.

The gene calls are TRBV7-8 and TRBJ2-2, with unresolved D. CDR1 and CDR2 (germline): SGHVS, FQNEAQ. The CDR3 is 13 amino acids. The V end lost 4 bases, the J end lost 4 bases, and 7 bases lay between the germline ends. CDR3 amino acids: CASSSPPTGELFF. Here the CDR3 DNA reads TGTGCCAGCAGCTCCCCCCCCACCGGGGAGCTGTTTTTT.

The rearrangement links TRBV28 to TRBJ1-2; D is possibly TRBD1 (6 bases). There are 15 residues in the CDR3. The germline V gene encodes CDR1 MDHEN and CDR2 SYDVKM. Trimming took off 6 bases at V and 4 bases at J, with 18 bases between the two ends. The CDR3 is CASRGTGHPFYGYTF. The DNA for the CDR3 is TGTGCCAGCAGGGGGACGGGACACCCTTTCTATGGCTACACCTTC.

The chain carries TRBV6-5 and TRBJ2-7; D is ambiguous. The CDR3 has 11 residues. The germline CDR1 and CDR2 sequences are MNHEY and SVGAGI. Trimming shortened V by 3 bases and J by 11 bases, and 11 bases separated the two germline ends. The DNA for the CDR3 is TGTGCCAGCAGTTATTTGGGGTCCAAGTACTTC. It codes for CASSYLGSKYF.